The rows below give T cell receptor beta chains drawn from one sample of a study of molecular identifiers for immune sequencing clone quantification. TCRdb processed the PCR reads anew with MiXCR; each CDR3 protein has one entry. The sample lists roughly 50,000 distinct CDR3 sequences, almost 25% occurring once. Sequencing was done on a sample of naive CD8+ T cells from blood, with Jurkat cell RNA spiked in. Every receptor here comes from a human donor in good health. Some libraries in this study had Jurkat cell RNA spiked in. Each CDR3 is given with its conserved first and last residue. Fields, in order: D gene, J gene, clone size, V gene, CDR3 protein, CDR3 DNA. D genes are given only for firm matches. Clone size is stated in some rows and not others, as once, few, many or a class when expanded.

TRBD1,TRBJ1-3,-,TRBV7-2,CASSLETWTGGSGPPLYF,TGTGCCAGCAGCTTAGAGACTTGGACAGGGGGCTCTGGCCCCCCCCTATATTTT
-,TRBJ2-5,-,TRBV7-9,CASSESHEETQYF,TGTGCCAGCTCAGAGTCGCATGAAGAGACCCAGTACTTC
-,TRBJ2-1,many,TRBV7-2,CASSSLTAEQFF,TGTGCCAGCAGCTCCTTGACAGCAGAGCAGTTCTTC
-,TRBJ1-2,many,TRBV13,CASSFRGATIYGYTF,TGTGCCAGCAGCTTTAGGGGGGCGACTATCTATGGCTACACCTTC
TRBD2,TRBJ2-3,many,TRBV2,CASSALLAGGGTDTQYF,TGTGCCAGCAGCGCCCTTCTAGCGGGGGGGGGCACAGATACGCAGTATTTT
-,TRBJ1-4,many,TRBV4-3,CASSQEVTLTNEKLFF,TGCGCCAGCAGCCAAGAGGTTACCCTAACTAATGAAAAACTGTTTTTT
TRBD2,TRBJ2-3,many,TRBV3-1,CASSQVAGGPTDTQYF,TGTGCCAGCAGCCAAGTAGCGGGAGGGCCAACAGATACGCAGTATTTT
TRBD1,TRBJ2-7,many,TRBV7-9,CASSDPTGAGEQYF,TGTGCCAGCAGCGATCCAACAGGGGCGGGCGAGCAGTACTTC
TRBD1,TRBJ2-7,many,TRBV12-3/TRBV12-4,CASSPSWDRRKGEQYF,TGTGCCAGCAGTCCCTCCTGGGACAGGAGGAAGGGCGAGCAGTACTTC
-,TRBJ1-5,-,TRBV4-1,CASSQPGANPPQHF,TGCGCCAGCAGCCAGCCCGGGGCGAATCCGCCCCAGCATTTT
TRBD1,TRBJ2-3,many,TRBV14,CASSPWTGVTDTQYF,TGTGCCAGCAGCCCCTGGACAGGGGTGACAGATACGCAGTATTTT
TRBD1,TRBJ2-3,many,TRBV7-9,CASSPTRQGLGETQYF,TGTGCCAGCAGCCCCACCAGACAGGGGCTGGGGGAGACGCAGTATTTT
-,TRBJ2-4,few,TRBV2,CASMRGATKNIQYF,TGTGCCAGCATGAGGGGGGCGACCAAAAACATTCAGTACTTC
TRBD1,TRBJ1-6,-,TRBV4-1,CASSQVQGANSPLHF,TGCGCCAGCAGCCAAGTACAGGGGGCGAATTCACCCCTCCACTTT
-,TRBJ2-4,many,TRBV6-1,CASRRDLASIQYF,TGTGCCAGCCGCAGGGATCTCGCAAGCATTCAGTACTTC
-,TRBJ2-1,few,TRBV27,CASSLSLVYNEQFF,TGTGCCAGCAGTCTAAGTCTAGTCTACAATGAGCAGTTCTTC
TRBD1,TRBJ2-4,many,TRBV6-5,CASSYLGGEGKNIQYF,TGTGCCAGCAGTTACTTAGGGGGCGAAGGCAAAAACATTCAGTACTTC
-,TRBJ2-5,many,TRBV7-9,CASRSTGETQYF,TGTGCCAGCAGGTCAACAGGGGAGACCCAGTACTTC
TRBD2,TRBJ2-1,few,TRBV4-3,CASSQDGDLAGGNEQFF,TGCGCCAGCAGCCAAGATGGAGATCTAGCGGGAGGTAATGAGCAGTTCTTC
TRBD1,TRBJ2-7,-,TRBV4-1,CARRPRDSAYAPYF,TGCGCCCGCCGCCCTCGGGACAGCGCCTACGCGCCGTACTTC
-,TRBJ2-2,many,TRBV28,CASSLIHTGELFF,TGTGCCAGCAGTTTAATCCACACCGGGGAGCTGTTTTTT
-,TRBJ2-7,many,TRBV28,CASSYRLVGDEQYF,TGTGCCAGCAGCTACCGACTGGTAGGGGACGAGCAGTACTTC
-,TRBJ2-2,many,TRBV29-1,CSVYLARIPGELFF,TGCAGCGTCTATCTAGCGCGGATCCCCGGGGAGCTGTTTTTT
-,TRBJ2-7,many,TRBV6-5,CASSYWGSYEQYF,TGTGCCAGCAGTTACTGGGGTAGCTACGAGCAGTACTTC
TRBD1,TRBJ2-7,many,TRBV7-6,CASSPGQLSYEQYF,TGTGCCAGCAGCCCGGGACAGCTCTCCTACGAGCAGTACTTC
TRBD1,TRBJ2-5,many,TRBV6-5,CASSQFDREQYF,TGTGCCAGCAGCCAATTTGACAGGGAACAGTACTTC
-,TRBJ2-2,-,TRBV29-1,CSVEGLQNTGELFF,TGCAGCGTTGAAGGGTTACAGAACACCGGGGAGCTGTTTTTT
-,TRBJ2-7,-,TRBV12-3/TRBV12-4,CASGPGLHDSYEQYF,TGTGCCAGCGGACCTGGACTGCACGACTCCTACGAGCAGTACTTC
-,TRBJ1-5,-,TRBV19,CASSSWGVGNQPQQF,-
-,TRBJ2-6,many,TRBV5-1,CASSLDASGANVLTF,TGCGCCAGCAGCTTGGACGCCTCTGGGGCCAACGTCCTGACTTTC
TRBD2,TRBJ2-1,many,TRBV11-3,CASSSGLGYNEQFF,TGTGCCAGCAGCTCGGGACTAGGATACAATGAGCAGTTCTTC
-,TRBJ2-7,few,TRBV20-1,CSARLASPHEQYF,TGCAGTGCTAGACTAGCGTCCCCCCACGAGCAGTACTTC
-,TRBJ1-1,few,TRBV11-2,CASSLDGGWVTEAFF,TGTGCCAGCAGCTTAGATGGGGGATGGGTCACTGAAGCTTTCTTT
-,TRBJ1-1,many,TRBV7-6,CASRSVRENTEAFF,TGTGCCAGCAGATCGGTCAGGGAGAACACTGAAGCTTTCTTT
-,TRBJ2-3,many,TRBV5-1,CASTSENTQYF,TGCGCCAGCACCTCTGAAAATACGCAGTATTTT
-,TRBJ2-5,many,TRBV4-1,CASSRDNIQETQYF,TGCGCCAGCAGCCGCGACAACATCCAAGAGACCCAGTACTTC
-,TRBJ2-3,-,TRBV4-3,CASSQARGDLGGTDTQYF,TGCGCCAGCAGCCAAGCTCGTGGCGACCTGGGTGGCACAGATACGCAGTATTTT
-,TRBJ2-1,many,TRBV4-1,CASSQVLARFDEQFF,TGCGCCAGCAGCCAAGTTCTAGCCAGATTTGATGAGCAGTTCTTC
-,TRBJ2-3,-,TRBV6-5,CASSPLARGFTDTQYF,TGTGCCAGCAGTCCTCTAGCGAGGGGGTTCACAGATACGCAGTATTTT
-,TRBJ2-3,many,TRBV5-6,CASSQKLDPDGTDTQYF,TGTGCCAGCAGCCAGAAACTGGACCCCGACGGGACAGATACGCAGTATTTT
TRBD2,TRBJ2-1,many,TRBV5-1,CASSFKVSSAGVETYNEQFF,TGCGCCAGCAGCTTTAAAGTGTCGAGTGCGGGAGTAGAAACCTACAATGAGCAGTTCTTC
-,TRBJ1-5,-,TRBV27,CARRFRAAYQPPHF,TGTGCCCGCCGTTTTCGGGCTGCTTATCAGCCCCCGCATTTT
TRBD1,TRBJ2-1,-,TRBV6-5,CASRPTGGPYNEQFF,TGTGCCAGCAGACCCACAGGGGGCCCCTACAATGAGCAGTTCTTC
-,TRBJ2-7,many,TRBV7-9,CASSPLPGYEQYF,TGTGCCAGCAGCCCACTTCCTGGCTACGAGCAGTACTTC
-,TRBJ2-7,many,TRBV20-1,CSAAGTAAYEQYF,TGCAGTGCCGCGGGGACTGCCGCCTACGAGCAGTACTTC
-,TRBJ2-1,many,TRBV4-1,CASSQEGGQGRFF,TGCGCCAGCAGCCAAGAGGGGGGGCAGGGTCGATTCTTC
-,TRBJ2-4,-,TRBV6-2/TRBV6-3,CASSYAVLAQNIQYF,TGTGCCAGCAGTTACGCAGTTTTAGCCCAAAACATTCAGTACTTC
-,TRBJ2-7,many,TRBV28,CASSFTGTVAYEQYF,TGTGCCAGCAGTTTTACCGGGACGGTTGCCTACGAGCAGTACTTC
TRBD1,TRBJ1-1,-,TRBV4-3,CASSQDQWTGDTNTAAFF,TGCGCCAGCAGCCAAGATCAATGGACAGGGGACACGAACACTGCCGCTTTCTTT
-,TRBJ1-1,-,TRBV6-5,CASSRGGRDTEAFF,TGTGCCAGCAGTCGGGGGGGGCGGGACACTGAAGCTTTCTTT
-,TRBJ2-3,many,TRBV18,CASSPLAGDTDTQYF,TGTGCCAGCTCACCACTGGCCGGAGATACAGATACGCAGTATTTT
TRBD1,TRBJ1-5,many,TRBV27,CASSNRGQDQPQHF,TGTGCCAGCAGTAACAGGGGTCAGGATCAGCCCCAGCATTTT
-,TRBJ1-5,many,TRBV19,CASRTQNSNQPQHF,TGTGCCAGTAGAACCCAAAATAGCAATCAGCCCCAGCATTTT